This T cell receptor (beta chain) was recorded in a study of cytomegalovirus exposure and HLA in healthy donors. About the study: Drawn from HLA-typed donors, 83 million or so unique TCRs were held in an early data release.

In the PCR, 60 Vbeta and 13 Jbeta primers were used. Clones were read by immunoSEQ multiplex PCR, and TCRdb kept only the in-frame ones, dropping some. This repertoire includes 150,000 to 200,000 clones. Study-wide results and caveats: Serostatus for CMV was the only available immune exposure information. Likely technical artifact: a cluster of highly shared sequence variants. Evidence from a later analysis indicated that most CMV-associated TCR beta chains looked HLA-restricted.

The CDR3 length is 17 residues. Trimming cost V 0 bases and J 2 bases, with 17 bases left between them. The germline gives CDR1 LGHNA, CDR2 YNFKEQ. Concerning this clone itself: Its target is not known.

This chain joins TRBV4-2 and TRBJ2-7; D possibly corresponds to TRBD2 (6 bases). The sample consisted of PBMCs. The clonotype was recovered from a woman aged 60-75 years in good health and CMV-seronegative. The DNA of the CDR3 is TGTGCCAGCAGCCAAGAGCGGGGCGGAAGCTATACCTACGAGCAGTACTTC. Translated, it gives CASSQERGGSYTYEQYF.